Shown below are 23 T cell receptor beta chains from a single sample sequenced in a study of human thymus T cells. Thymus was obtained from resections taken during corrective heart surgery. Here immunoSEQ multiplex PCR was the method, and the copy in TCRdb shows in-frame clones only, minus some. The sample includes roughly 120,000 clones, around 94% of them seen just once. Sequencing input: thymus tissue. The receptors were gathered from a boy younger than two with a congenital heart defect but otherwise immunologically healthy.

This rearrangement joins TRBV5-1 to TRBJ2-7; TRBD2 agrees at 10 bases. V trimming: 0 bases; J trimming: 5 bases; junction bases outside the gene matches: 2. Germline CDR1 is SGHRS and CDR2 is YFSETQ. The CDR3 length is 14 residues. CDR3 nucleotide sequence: TGCGCCAGCAGCTTGGCCAGCGGGGGGGACGAGCAGTACTTC. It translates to CASSLASGGDEQYF.

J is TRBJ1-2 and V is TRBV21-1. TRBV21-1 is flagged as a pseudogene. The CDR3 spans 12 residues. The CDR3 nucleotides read TGTGCCAGCTTCGAACGGAGCTATGGCTACACCTTC. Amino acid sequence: CASFERSYGYTF.

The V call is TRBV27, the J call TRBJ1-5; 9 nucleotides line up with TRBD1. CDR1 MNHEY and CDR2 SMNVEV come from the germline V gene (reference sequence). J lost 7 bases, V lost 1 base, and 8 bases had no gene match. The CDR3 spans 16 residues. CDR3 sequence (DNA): TGTGCCAGCAGTTTATTTCCGGGACAGGGTAGGCAGCCCCAGCATTTT. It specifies CASSLFPGQGRQPQHF.

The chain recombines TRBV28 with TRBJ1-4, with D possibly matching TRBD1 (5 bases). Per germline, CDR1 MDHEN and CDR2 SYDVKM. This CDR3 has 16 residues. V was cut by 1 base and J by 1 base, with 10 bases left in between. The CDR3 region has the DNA TGTGCCAGCAGTTTATCAGGGTTCCGAACTAATGAAAAACTGTTTTTT. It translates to CASSLSGFRTNEKLFF.

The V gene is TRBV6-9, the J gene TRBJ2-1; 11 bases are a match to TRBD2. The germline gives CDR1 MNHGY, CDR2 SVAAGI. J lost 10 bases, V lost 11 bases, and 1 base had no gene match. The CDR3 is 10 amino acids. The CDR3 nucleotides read TGTGCCCGACTAGCGGGGGAGCAGTTCTTC. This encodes CARLAGEQFF.

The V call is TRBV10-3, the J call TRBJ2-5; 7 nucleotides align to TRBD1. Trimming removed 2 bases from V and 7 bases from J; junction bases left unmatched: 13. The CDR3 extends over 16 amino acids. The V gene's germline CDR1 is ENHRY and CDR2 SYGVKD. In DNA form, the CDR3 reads TGTGCCATCAGTGAGGCCAGGGGGAACACTCGGGGGACCCAGTACTTC. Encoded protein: CAISEARGNTRGTQYF.

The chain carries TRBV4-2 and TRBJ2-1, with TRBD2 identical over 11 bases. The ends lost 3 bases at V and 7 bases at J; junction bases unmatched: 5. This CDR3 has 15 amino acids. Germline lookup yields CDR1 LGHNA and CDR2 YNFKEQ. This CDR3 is CASSHYSGGVNEQFF. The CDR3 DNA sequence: TGTGCCAGCAGCCACTATAGCGGGGGGGTAAATGAGCAGTTCTTC.

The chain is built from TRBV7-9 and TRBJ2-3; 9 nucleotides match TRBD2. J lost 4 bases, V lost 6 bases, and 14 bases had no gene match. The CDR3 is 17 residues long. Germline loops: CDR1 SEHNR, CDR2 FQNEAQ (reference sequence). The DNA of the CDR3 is TGTGCCAGCAGACCACGGGCTAAGCGGGGGGATGCAGATACGCAGTATTTT. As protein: CASRPRAKRGDADTQYF.

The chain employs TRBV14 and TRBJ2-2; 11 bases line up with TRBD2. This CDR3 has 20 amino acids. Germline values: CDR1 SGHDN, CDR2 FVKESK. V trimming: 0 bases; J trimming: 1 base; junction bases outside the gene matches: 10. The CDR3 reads CASSQDPVAGGPWNTGELFF. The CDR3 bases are TGTGCCAGCAGCCAAGACCCAGTAGCGGGGGGGCCGTGGAACACCGGGGAGCTGTTTTTT.

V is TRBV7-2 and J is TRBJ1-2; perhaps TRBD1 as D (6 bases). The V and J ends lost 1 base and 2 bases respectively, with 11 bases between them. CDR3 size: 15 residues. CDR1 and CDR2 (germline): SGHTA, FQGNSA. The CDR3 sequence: CASSLVRQGNYGYTF. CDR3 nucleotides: TGTGCCAGCAGCTTAGTGCGTCAGGGGAACTATGGCTACACCTTC.

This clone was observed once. CDR3 residues: CASSHFISGGAIREQYF. The CDR3 DNA reads TGCGCCAGCAGCCACTTCATTAGCGGGGGGGCCATCCGCGAGCAGTACTTC. The rearrangement links TRBV5-1 to TRBJ2-7, with 11 nucleotides matching TRBD2. CDR3 size: 17 residues. From germline, CDR1 is SGHRS and CDR2 YFSETQ. After removal of 4 bases from V and 6 bases from J, the junction contained 15 bases not matched to a gene.

This CDR3 is CASSLMIGQQFF. The CDR3 DNA follows: TGTGCCAGCAGTTTAATGATTGGCCAGCAGTTCTTC. The chain links TRBV27 to TRBJ2-1, with D unresolved. Germline CDR1 reads MNHEY; CDR2 reads SMNVEV (reference sequence). The CDR3 spans 12 residues. V dropped 2 bases and J dropped 11 bases, with 10 bases sitting between them.

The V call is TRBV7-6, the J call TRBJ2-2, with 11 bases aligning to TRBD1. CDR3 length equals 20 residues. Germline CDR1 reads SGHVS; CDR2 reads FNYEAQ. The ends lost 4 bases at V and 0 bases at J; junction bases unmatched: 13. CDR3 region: CASSSPANGDRGSNTGELFF. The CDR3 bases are TGTGCCAGCAGCTCCCCCGCTAATGGGGACAGGGGGTCGAACACCGGGGAGCTGTTTTTT.

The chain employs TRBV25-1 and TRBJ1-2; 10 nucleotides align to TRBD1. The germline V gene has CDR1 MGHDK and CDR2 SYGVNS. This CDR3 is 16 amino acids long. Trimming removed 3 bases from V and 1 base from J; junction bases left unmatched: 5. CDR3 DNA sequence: TGTGCCAGCAGTGAGACAGACAGGGGGCTTAACTATGGCTACACCTTC. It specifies CASSETDRGLNYGYTF.

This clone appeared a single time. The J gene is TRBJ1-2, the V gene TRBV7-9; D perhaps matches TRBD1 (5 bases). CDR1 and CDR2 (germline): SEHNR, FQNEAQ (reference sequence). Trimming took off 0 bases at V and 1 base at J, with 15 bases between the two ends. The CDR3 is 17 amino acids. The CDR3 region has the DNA TGTGCCAGCAGCTTAGCTGTGGGGCCTTATTTTAACTATGGCTACACCTTC. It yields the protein CASSLAVGPYFNYGYTF.

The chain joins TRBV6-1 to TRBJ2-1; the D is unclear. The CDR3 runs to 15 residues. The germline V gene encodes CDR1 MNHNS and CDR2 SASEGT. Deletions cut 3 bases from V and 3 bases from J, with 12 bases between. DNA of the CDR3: TGTGCCAGCAGTGATTTACACCGACGCTACAATGAGCAGTTCTTC. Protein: CASSDLHRRYNEQFF.

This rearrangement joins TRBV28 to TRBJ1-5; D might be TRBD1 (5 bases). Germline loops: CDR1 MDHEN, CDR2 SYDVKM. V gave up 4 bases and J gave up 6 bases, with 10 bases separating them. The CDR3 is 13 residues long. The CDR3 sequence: CASSSGASQPQHF. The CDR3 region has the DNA TGTGCCAGCAGTTCTGGGGCGAGTCAGCCCCAGCATTTT.

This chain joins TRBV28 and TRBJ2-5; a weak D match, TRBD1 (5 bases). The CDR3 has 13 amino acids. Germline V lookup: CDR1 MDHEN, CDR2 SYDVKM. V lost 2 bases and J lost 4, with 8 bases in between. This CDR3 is CASSLQGGETQYF. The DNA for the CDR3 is TGTGCCAGCAGTTTACAGGGCGGAGAGACCCAGTACTTC.

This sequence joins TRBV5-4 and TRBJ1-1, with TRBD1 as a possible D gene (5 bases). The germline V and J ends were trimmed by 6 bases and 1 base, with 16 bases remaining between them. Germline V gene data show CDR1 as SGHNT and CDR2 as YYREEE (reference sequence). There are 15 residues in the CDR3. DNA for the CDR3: TGTGCCAGCACCCGCCCGGGACGGACGAACACTGAAGCTTTCTTT. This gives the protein CASTRPGRTNTEAFF.

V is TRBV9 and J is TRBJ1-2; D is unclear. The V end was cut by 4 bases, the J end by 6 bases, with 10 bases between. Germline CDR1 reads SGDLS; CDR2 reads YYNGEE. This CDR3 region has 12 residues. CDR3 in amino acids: CASSSGGHGYTF. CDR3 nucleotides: TGTGCCAGCAGCTCGGGAGGGCATGGCTACACCTTC.

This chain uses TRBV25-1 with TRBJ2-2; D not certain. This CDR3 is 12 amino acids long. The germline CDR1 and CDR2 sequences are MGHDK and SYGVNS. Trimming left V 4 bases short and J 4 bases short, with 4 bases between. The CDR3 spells CASSVSTGELFF. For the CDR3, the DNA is TGTGCCAGCAGTGTTTCCACCGGGGAGCTGTTTTTT.

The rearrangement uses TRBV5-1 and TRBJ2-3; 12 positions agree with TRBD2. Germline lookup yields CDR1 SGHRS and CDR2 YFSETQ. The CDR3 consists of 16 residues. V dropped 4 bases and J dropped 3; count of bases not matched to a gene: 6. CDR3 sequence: CASSLLAGGRTDTQYF. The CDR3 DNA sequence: TGCGCCAGCAGCCTTCTAGCGGGGGGGCGGACAGATACGCAGTATTTT. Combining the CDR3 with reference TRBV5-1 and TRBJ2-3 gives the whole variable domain KAGVTQTPRYLIKTRGQQVTLSCSPISGHRSVSWYQQTPGQGLQFLFEYFSETQRNKGNFPGRFSGRQFSNSRSEMNVSTLELGDSALYLCASSLLAGGRTDTQYFGPGTRLTVL.

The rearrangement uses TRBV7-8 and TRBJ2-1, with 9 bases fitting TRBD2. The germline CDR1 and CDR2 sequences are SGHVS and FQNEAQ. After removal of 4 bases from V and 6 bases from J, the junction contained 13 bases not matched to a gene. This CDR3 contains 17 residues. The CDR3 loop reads CASSSKHTSGLPNEQFF. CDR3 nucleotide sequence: TGTGCCAGCAGCTCGAAACATACTAGCGGGCTCCCCAATGAGCAGTTCTTC.